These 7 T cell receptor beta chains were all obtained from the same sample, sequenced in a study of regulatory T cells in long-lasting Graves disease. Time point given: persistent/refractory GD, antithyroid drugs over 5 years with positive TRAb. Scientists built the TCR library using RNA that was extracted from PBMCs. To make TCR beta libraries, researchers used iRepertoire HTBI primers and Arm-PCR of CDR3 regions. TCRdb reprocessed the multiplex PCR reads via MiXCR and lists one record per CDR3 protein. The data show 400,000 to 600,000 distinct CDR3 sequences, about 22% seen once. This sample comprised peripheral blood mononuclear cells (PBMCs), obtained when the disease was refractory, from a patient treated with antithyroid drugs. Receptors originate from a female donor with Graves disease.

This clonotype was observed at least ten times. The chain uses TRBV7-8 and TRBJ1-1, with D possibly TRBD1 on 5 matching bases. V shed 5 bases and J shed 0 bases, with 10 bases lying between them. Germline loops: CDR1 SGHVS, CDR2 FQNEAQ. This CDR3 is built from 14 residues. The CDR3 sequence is CASSDSGMNTEAFF. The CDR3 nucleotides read TGTGCCAGCAGCGATTCAGGGATGAACACTGAAGCTTTCTTT.

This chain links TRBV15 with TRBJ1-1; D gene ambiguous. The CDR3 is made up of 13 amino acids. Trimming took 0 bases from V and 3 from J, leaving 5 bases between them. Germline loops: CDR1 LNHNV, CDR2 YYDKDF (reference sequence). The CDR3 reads CATSREPDTEAFF. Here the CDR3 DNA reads TGTGCCACCAGCAGAGAACCGGACACTGAAGCTTTCTTT.

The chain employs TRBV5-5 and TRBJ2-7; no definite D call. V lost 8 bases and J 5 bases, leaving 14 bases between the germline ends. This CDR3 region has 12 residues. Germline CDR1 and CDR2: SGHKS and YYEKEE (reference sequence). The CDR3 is CASKSGGDEQYF. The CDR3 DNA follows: TGTGCCAGTAAGTCGGGTGGGGACGAGCAGTACTTC.

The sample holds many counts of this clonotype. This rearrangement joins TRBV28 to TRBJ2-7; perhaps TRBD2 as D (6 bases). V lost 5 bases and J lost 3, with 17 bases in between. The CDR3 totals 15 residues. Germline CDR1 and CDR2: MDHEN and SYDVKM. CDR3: CASSPGASVYYEQYF. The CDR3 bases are TGTGCCAGCAGTCCCGGGGCTAGCGTGTACTACGAGCAGTACTTC.

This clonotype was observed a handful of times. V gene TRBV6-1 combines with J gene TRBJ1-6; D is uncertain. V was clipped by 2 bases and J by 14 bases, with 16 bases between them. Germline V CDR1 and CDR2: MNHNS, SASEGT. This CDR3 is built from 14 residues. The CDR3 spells CASSELLLGMALHF. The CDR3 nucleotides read TGTGCCAGCAGTGAATTGTTATTAGGCATGGCCCTCCACTTT.

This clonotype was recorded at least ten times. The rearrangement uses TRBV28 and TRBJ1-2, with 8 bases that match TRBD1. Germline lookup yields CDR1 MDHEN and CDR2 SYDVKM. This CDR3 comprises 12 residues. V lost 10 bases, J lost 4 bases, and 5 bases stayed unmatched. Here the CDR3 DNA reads TGTGCCACCGGACAGGGCGGCTATGGCTACACCTTC. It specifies CATGQGGYGYTF.

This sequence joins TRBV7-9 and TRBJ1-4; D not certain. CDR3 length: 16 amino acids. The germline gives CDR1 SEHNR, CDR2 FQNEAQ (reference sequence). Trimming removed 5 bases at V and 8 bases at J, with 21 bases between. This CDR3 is CASSIGIRESGEKLFF. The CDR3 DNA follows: TGTGCCAGCAGCATTGGCATACGGGAGTCGGGCGAAAAACTGTTTTTT.